This is a list of T cell receptor beta chains from one sample in a study of yellow fever vaccine responses in identical twins. TCRdb re-called the RT-PCR reads through MiXCR, storing one row per CDR3 protein. The top ten clones hold approximately 1.7% of a sample with about 12,000 distinct CDR3 sequences, 70% to 90% of them seen once. The sample consisted of T cells from blood (PBMCs), unsorted or a sorted subset (not recorded which), taken before or after yellow fever vaccination (not recorded which). These receptor sequences come from a woman aged 18-30 years who received the yellow fever vaccine. Each CDR3 is given with its conserved first and last residue. The D gene is left open where the match is weak. Not all rows give a size; the values are once, few, many and, for expanded clones, a class.

V gene: TRBV29-1; clone size: -; J gene: TRBJ2-3; D gene: -; CDR3 DNA: TGCAGCCTCACCCCAGGGAGCGCAGATACGCAGTATTTT; CDR3 protein: CSLTPGSADTQYF
V gene: TRBV29-1; clone size: -; J gene: TRBJ2-7; D gene: -; CDR3 DNA: TGCAGCGTTGAAGTAGGAGCCTCCTACGAGCAGTACTTC; CDR3 protein: CSVEVGASYEQYF
V gene: TRBV5-4; clone size: once; J gene: TRBJ1-3; D gene: -; CDR3 DNA: TGTGCCAGCAGCCCCCTCTCTGGAAACACCATATATTTT; CDR3 protein: CASSPLSGNTIYF
V gene: TRBV28; clone size: -; J gene: TRBJ2-7; D gene: TRBD2; CDR3 DNA: TGTGCCAGCAGCGCCGGGACTAGCTCCTCCGAGCAGTACTTC; CDR3 protein: CASSAGTSSSEQYF
V gene: TRBV2; clone size: -; J gene: TRBJ2-1; D gene: -; CDR3 DNA: TGTGCCAGCAGTGAAGCCCTGCTTACCGGGGGACGGGATGAGCAGTTCTTC; CDR3 protein: CASSEALLTGGRDEQFF
V gene: TRBV28; clone size: -; J gene: TRBJ2-7; D gene: -; CDR3 DNA: TGTGCCAGCAGGCGGGGACACGAGCAGTACTTC; CDR3 protein: CASRRGHEQYF
V gene: TRBV12-3/TRBV12-4; clone size: -; J gene: TRBJ2-1; D gene: -; CDR3 DNA: TGTGCCAGCAGTTCGCAGGGGGCTAAAAGCGGGAGCTCCTACAATGAGCAGTTCTTC; CDR3 protein: CASSSQGAKSGSSYNEQFF
V gene: TRBV24-1; clone size: few; J gene: TRBJ2-1; D gene: -; CDR3 DNA: TGTGCCACCAGTGACGAGACAAGCGTGTTCTTC; CDR3 protein: CATSDETSVFF
V gene: TRBV29-1; clone size: -; J gene: TRBJ2-7; D gene: -; CDR3 DNA: TGCAGCGTTCGAGGGTACTACATGAACCCCTACGAGCAGTACTTC; CDR3 protein: CSVRGYYMNPYEQYF
V gene: TRBV11-1; clone size: once; J gene: TRBJ1-1; D gene: -; CDR3 DNA: TGTGCCAGCGTTTTAAGGGCCGGGACTGAAGCTTTCTTT; CDR3 protein: CASVLRAGTEAFF
V gene: TRBV27; clone size: -; J gene: TRBJ2-2; D gene: TRBD2; CDR3 DNA: TGTGCCAGCAGTCTCCGACTAGCGGAGAACACCGGGGAGCTGTTTTTT; CDR3 protein: CASSLRLAENTGELFF
V gene: TRBV7-2; clone size: -; J gene: TRBJ2-1; D gene: TRBD1; CDR3 DNA: TGTGCCAGCAGCTTAGTACAGGGGATCGATGAGCAGTTCTTC; CDR3 protein: CASSLVQGIDEQFF
V gene: TRBV11-2; clone size: -; J gene: TRBJ2-2; D gene: -; CDR3 DNA: TGTGCCAGCAGCTTTAAGGGGCGGGACACCGGGGAGCTGTTTTTT; CDR3 protein: CASSFKGRDTGELFF
V gene: TRBV12-3/TRBV12-4; clone size: -; J gene: TRBJ2-1; D gene: TRBD2; CDR3 DNA: TGTGCCAGCAGTCGGGGGGGCCTTTCGAATGAGCAGTTCTTC; CDR3 protein: CASSRGGLSNEQFF
V gene: TRBV12-3/TRBV12-4; clone size: once; J gene: TRBJ2-5; D gene: TRBD2; CDR3 DNA: TGTGCCAGCAGTCCCCCGGGACTAGCGGGAGTGGAGACCCAGTACTTC; CDR3 protein: CASSPPGLAGVETQYF
V gene: TRBV12-3/TRBV12-4; clone size: -; J gene: TRBJ2-7; D gene: TRBD2; CDR3 DNA: TGTGCCAGCGGGACTAGCGCAAAGGCCTACGAGCAGTACTTC; CDR3 protein: CASGTSAKAYEQYF
V gene: TRBV29-1; clone size: few; J gene: TRBJ2-1; D gene: TRBD2; CDR3 DNA: TGCAAGGGATCGGGACTAGGAATCCATGAGCAGTTCTTC; CDR3 protein: CKGSGLGIHEQFF
V gene: TRBV18; clone size: -; J gene: TRBJ2-3; D gene: TRBD2; CDR3 DNA: TGTGCCAGCTCACCCGGGACTAGCGGAACCACAGATACGCAGTATTTT; CDR3 protein: CASSPGTSGTTDTQYF
V gene: TRBV5-1; clone size: -; J gene: TRBJ2-1; D gene: TRBD2; CDR3 DNA: TGCGCCAGCAGCTTAGCGGGGGGCCTGAATGAGCAGTTCTTC; CDR3 protein: CASSLAGGLNEQFF
V gene: TRBV5-1; clone size: -; J gene: TRBJ2-2; D gene: TRBD1; CDR3 DNA: TGCGCCAGCACTTCAGGACAGGGTTTGTTGCACGGGGAGCTGTTTTTT; CDR3 protein: CASTSGQGLLHGELFF
V gene: TRBV4-3; clone size: -; J gene: TRBJ2-7; D gene: -; CDR3 DNA: TGCGCCAGCAGCCAAGATGTGGATAATGTCTACGAGCAGTACTTC; CDR3 protein: CASSQDVDNVYEQYF
V gene: TRBV11-3; clone size: -; J gene: TRBJ1-5; D gene: -; CDR3 DNA: TGTGCCAGCAGCTTGACAGATAGCAATCAGCCCCAGCATTTT; CDR3 protein: CASSLTDSNQPQHF
V gene: TRBV4-3; clone size: -; J gene: TRBJ2-1; D gene: TRBD2; CDR3 DNA: TGCGCCAGCAGCCAAGAAGCGGGGAGCCATGAGCAGTTCTTC; CDR3 protein: CASSQEAGSHEQFF
V gene: TRBV19; clone size: -; J gene: TRBJ2-2; D gene: -; CDR3 DNA: TGTGCCAGTAGTACAGCGGGCACGGGCACCGGGGAGCTGTTTTTT; CDR3 protein: CASSTAGTGTGELFF
V gene: TRBV4-2; clone size: once; J gene: TRBJ1-1; D gene: TRBD1; CDR3 DNA: TGTGCCAGCAGCCAAGCAGGGGGCCGTGATGAAGCTTTCTTT; CDR3 protein: CASSQAGGRDEAFF
V gene: TRBV10-3; clone size: -; J gene: TRBJ2-1; D gene: -; CDR3 DNA: TGTGCCATCAGTGAGTCGACAGGTAGTATGCAGTTCTTC; CDR3 protein: CAISESTGSMQFF
V gene: TRBV5-4; clone size: -; J gene: TRBJ2-1; D gene: TRBD2; CDR3 DNA: TGTGCCAGCAGCTTAGGACTAGGCGACAATGAGCAGTTCTTC; CDR3 protein: CASSLGLGDNEQFF
V gene: TRBV29-1; clone size: few; J gene: TRBJ2-5; D gene: -; CDR3 DNA: TGCAGCGCTCGGGAGTGGCAAGAGACCCAGTACTTC; CDR3 protein: CSAREWQETQYF
V gene: TRBV7-6; clone size: -; J gene: TRBJ2-3; D gene: TRBD2; CDR3 DNA: TGTGCCAGCAGCTTCCAGCCGGGACTAGCGGGGAGCACAGATACGCAGTATTTT; CDR3 protein: CASSFQPGLAGSTDTQYF
V gene: TRBV11-1; clone size: -; J gene: TRBJ2-7; D gene: TRBD1; CDR3 DNA: TGTGCCAGCAGCTTAGGGACAGGGCGCGACGAGCAGTACTTC; CDR3 protein: CASSLGTGRDEQYF
V gene: TRBV5-1; clone size: -; J gene: TRBJ2-5; D gene: -; CDR3 DNA: TGCGCCAGCAGCTTGGCTTTCCAGGAAGAGACCCAGTACTTC; CDR3 protein: CASSLAFQEETQYF
V gene: TRBV27; clone size: -; J gene: TRBJ1-2; D gene: TRBD1; CDR3 DNA: TGTGCCAGCAGTCAACAGGGGTATGGCTACACCTTC; CDR3 protein: CASSQQGYGYTF
V gene: TRBV29-1; clone size: -; J gene: TRBJ2-5; D gene: TRBD1; CDR3 DNA: TGCAGCGTTGAATTCGGACAGGGAGAGACCCAGTACTTC; CDR3 protein: CSVEFGQGETQYF
V gene: TRBV29-1; clone size: -; J gene: TRBJ2-2; D gene: -; CDR3 DNA: TGCAGCGTTGATCTTGACTATTCCGGGGAGCTGTTTTTT; CDR3 protein: CSVDLDYSGELFF
V gene: TRBV29-1; clone size: once; J gene: TRBJ2-3; D gene: TRBD2; CDR3 DNA: TGCAGCGTTACCGGACTAGCGGGAGCAGATACGCAGTATTTT; CDR3 protein: CSVTGLAGADTQYF
V gene: TRBV11-3; clone size: -; J gene: TRBJ2-2; D gene: TRBD2; CDR3 DNA: TGTGCCAGCAGCCCCGGGACTAGCGTCGCCGGGGAGCTGTTTTTT; CDR3 protein: CASSPGTSVAGELFF
V gene: TRBV7-6; clone size: -; J gene: TRBJ1-5; D gene: TRBD1; CDR3 DNA: TGTGCCAGCAGCCTCCGGGACAGGGGGGGTCAGCCCCAGCATTTT; CDR3 protein: CASSLRDRGGQPQHF
V gene: TRBV19; clone size: once; J gene: TRBJ2-1; D gene: TRBD2; CDR3 DNA: TGTGCCAGTAGTAAACGGACTAGCGGTAGCTCCTACAATGAGCAGTTCTTC; CDR3 protein: CASSKRTSGSSYNEQFF
V gene: TRBV11-2; clone size: -; J gene: TRBJ2-5; D gene: TRBD1; CDR3 DNA: TGTGCCAGCAGCTCTCTGGGACAGGGCGAAGAGACCCAGTACTTC; CDR3 protein: CASSSLGQGEETQYF
V gene: TRBV5-5; clone size: -; J gene: TRBJ2-1; D gene: TRBD2; CDR3 DNA: TGTGCCAGCAGCCCCAACGGCGGGAGGGCCAGTGAGCAGTTCTTC; CDR3 protein: CASSPNGGRASEQFF
V gene: TRBV4-1; clone size: -; J gene: TRBJ2-3; D gene: -; CDR3 DNA: TGCGCCAGCAGCCAAGTCTCAGATACGCAGTATTTT; CDR3 protein: CASSQVSDTQYF
V gene: TRBV3-1; clone size: -; J gene: TRBJ2-1; D gene: -; CDR3 DNA: TGTGCCAGCAGCCAAGATTCGAGGAAACGCGAGCAGTTCTTC; CDR3 protein: CASSQDSRKREQFF
V gene: TRBV29-1; clone size: -; J gene: TRBJ2-4; D gene: -; CDR3 DNA: TGCAGCGCCAGGACAGAAAACATTCAGTACTTC; CDR3 protein: CSARTENIQYF
V gene: TRBV6-4; clone size: -; J gene: TRBJ1-4; D gene: -; CDR3 DNA: TGTGCCAGCAGTAACGGCGGACAGCCAGCAACTAATGAAAAACTGTTTTTT; CDR3 protein: CASSNGGQPATNEKLFF
V gene: TRBV5-1; clone size: -; J gene: TRBJ2-7; D gene: -; CDR3 DNA: TGCGCCAGCAGCTTGGCGGCCTTCTACGAGCAGTACTTC; CDR3 protein: CASSLAAFYEQYF
V gene: TRBV7-2; clone size: -; J gene: TRBJ2-5; D gene: -; CDR3 DNA: TGTGCCAGCAGCAACGACGGGGAGAGGGCCCAGTACTTC; CDR3 protein: CASSNDGERAQYF
V gene: TRBV15; clone size: -; J gene: TRBJ2-7; D gene: TRBD1; CDR3 DNA: TGTGCCACCGGACAGGGCCAATCCTACGAGCAGTACTTC; CDR3 protein: CATGQGQSYEQYF